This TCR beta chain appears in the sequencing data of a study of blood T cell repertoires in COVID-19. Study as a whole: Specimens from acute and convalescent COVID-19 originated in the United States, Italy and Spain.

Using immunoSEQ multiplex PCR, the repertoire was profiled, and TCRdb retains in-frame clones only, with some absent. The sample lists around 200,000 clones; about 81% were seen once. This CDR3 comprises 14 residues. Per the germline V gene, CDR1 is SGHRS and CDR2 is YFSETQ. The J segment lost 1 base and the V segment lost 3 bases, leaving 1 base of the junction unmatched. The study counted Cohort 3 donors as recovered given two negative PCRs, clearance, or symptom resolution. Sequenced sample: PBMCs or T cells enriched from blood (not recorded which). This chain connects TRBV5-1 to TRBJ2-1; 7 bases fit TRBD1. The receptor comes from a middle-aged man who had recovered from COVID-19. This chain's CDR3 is CASSSGQSYNEQFF. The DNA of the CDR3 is TGCGCCAGCAGCTCGGGACAGTCCTACAATGAGCAGTTCTTC.